This TCR beta chain was sequenced in a study of monozygotic twins with inflammatory bowel disease. Study observations and caveats: Twins with IBD had fewer clonotypes in common with others than healthy twins, particularly during disease activity. The authors found no support for a single strong IBD-associated signal or clonotype.

TCRdb reprocessed the 5' RACE reads and reports one entry per CDR3 protein, with no DNA. The table for this sample gives some 150,000 distinct CDR3 sequences. A word on this clonotype: The antigen is not known.

This CDR3 is 15 amino acids long. In germline, CDR1 is SGHRS, CDR2 YFSETQ. The origin of this receptor is a human donor with ulcerative colitis or Crohn's disease, or a healthy co-twin of an affected twin (not recorded which). The chain recombines TRBV5-1 with TRBJ2-3; TCRdb lists TRBD1, though no DNA is available to test this call. Sequences were obtained from blood. CDR3 protein: CASSLDPGYTDTQYF.